This record covers a single T cell receptor (beta chain). This sample stems from a study of regulatory T cells in long-lasting Graves disease. At the level of the study: For a period under 3 months, newly diagnosed Graves' patients had taken antithyroid drugs.

Germline loops: CDR1 DFQATT, CDR2 SNEGSKA (reference sequence). Trimming cost V 0 bases and J 7 bases, with 15 bases left between them. This CDR3 comprises 15 residues. As for time point: newly diagnosed GD, antithyroid drugs for less than 3 months. Preparation of the TCR library used RNA extracted from PBMCs. The TCR beta library used iRepertoire HTBI primers with Arm-PCR amplification of CDR3. TCRdb re-derived calls from the multiplex PCR reads in MiXCR, one entry per CDR3 protein. The sample holds 350,000 to 550,000 distinct CDR3 sequences, approximately 15% seen once. This same sample was also taken into another study, of T cells in Graves' hyperthyroidism and ophthalmopathy. As that study records: The definition of stable Graves' hyperthyroidism was no ophthalmopathy progression within 18 months. Ophthalmopathy and stable hyperthyroidism were separated by a 13 V-J model.

V and J are TRBV20-1 and TRBJ2-2; D is possibly TRBD1 (6 bases). Here the sequenced sample was peripheral blood mononuclear cells (PBMCs), taken at new diagnosis, from a patient treated with antithyroid drugs. The sequence derives from a woman under 40 with Graves disease. CDR3: CSARDGRLGGGELFF. CDR3 nucleotides: TGCAGTGCTAGAGATGGACGGCTAGGGGGCGGGGAGCTGTTTTTT.